This TCR beta chain derives from a study of T cell responses to AZD1222 COVID-19 vaccine. Study-wide points: The donor group comprised mostly white British people and more females; the analysis possibly underestimated clonal diversity.

To note about this clone: No antigen is known for it.

V was cut by 3 bases and J by 0 bases, with 3 bases left in between. From germline, CDR1 is SGHNT and CDR2 YENEEA. The CDR3 runs 12 residues. Libraries were prepared by immunoSEQ multiplex PCR; TCRdb keeps only in-frame clonotypes and omits some of them. This table has about 200,000 clones, 91% appearing once. This receptor was identified in an adult who received the AZD1222 COVID-19 vaccine. This specimen consisted of peripheral blood, obtained 28 days after the second AZD1222 dose. The gene calls are TRBV11-3 and TRBJ2-7; D is ambiguous. This chain's CDR3 is CASSLNSYEQYF. CDR3 in DNA: TGTGCCAGCAGCTTGAACTCCTACGAGCAGTACTTC.